The clone carrying this T cell receptor beta chain showed up just a few times. The antigen remains undetermined. The data belong to a study of T cell responses to AZD1222 COVID-19 vaccine. Study results and limitations: In a largely white British group with more females than males, clonal diversity was possibly underestimated. Vaccine-associated CD4 TCRs spanned spike, dominant at 160-218 and 743-854.

The assay was immunoSEQ multiplex PCR, and TCRdb's table has in-frame clones only and misses some. The sample has just over 150,000 clones, approximately 86% seen once; the top ten hold approximately 7.2%. Germline V CDR1 and CDR2: PRHDT, FYEKMQ (reference sequence). CDR3 length: 12 amino acids. V lost 0 bases, J lost 6 bases, and 3 bases lay in between. The sequence was obtained from an adult who had recovered from COVID-19. V usage is TRBV13 and J usage is TRBJ2-4; unclear D gene. The specimen was peripheral blood, collected after recovery from COVID-19. CDR3 bases: TGTGCCAGCAGCTTAGGTGGAAACATTCAGTACTTC. Its protein product is CASSLGGNIQYF.